This T cell receptor (beta chain) stems from a study of PD-1 blockade in classical Hodgkin lymphoma. General study findings and limits: Repertoires differed for reasons still undefined, possibly disease activity or prior therapy. The baseline diversity of complete responders showed similarity to that of newly diagnosed patients.

Relapse was seen in all patients after autologous stem cell transplantation, and brentuximab vedotin exposure was variable. A remark on this clone: The antigen remains unidentified.

The protocol was immunoSEQ multiplex PCR, while the TCRdb copy is restricted to in-frame clones and leaves out a portion. The sample carries under 100,000 clones, 80% to 95% recorded once. The TCR comes from a human donor with classical Hodgkin lymphoma. Sequenced material: peripheral blood mononuclear cells (PBMCs), taken before the second cycle of nivolumab.

Here the CDR3 reads CAWSVLRGKVELFF. CDR3 DNA: TGTGCCTGGAGTGTACTCAGAGGAAAAGTGGAGCTGTTTTTT. V is TRBV30 and J is TRBJ2-2, with no clear D. The germline gives CDR1 GTSNPN, CDR2 SVGIG (reference sequence). The CDR3 loop spans 14 amino acids. V dropped 0 bases and J dropped 10 bases, with 15 bases sitting between them. The full variable domain, completed using reference TRBV30 and TRBJ2-2, is SQTIHQWPATLVQPVGSPLSLECTVEGTSNPNLYWYRQAAGRGLQLLFYSVGIGQISSEVPQNLSASRPQDRQFILSSKKLLLSDSGFYLCAWSVLRGKVELFFGEGSRLTVL.